One sample yielded the 31 T cell receptor beta chains listed below, sequenced in a study of CD8 T cells in Susac syndrome. After extraction with the RNeasy kit, roughly 0.45 to 1 ug of the RNA was reverse transcribed using random hexamers. Using its own MiXCR run on the immunoSEQ multiplex PCR reads, TCRdb lists one record per CDR3 protein. The sample gives about 400,000 distinct CDR3 sequences, around 83% of which show up once; approximately 0.11% is in the top ten. The sequenced sample was CD8+ T cells from PBMCs. These receptors all stem from a human donor with multiple sclerosis.

The chain couples TRBV2 to TRBJ2-1; D gene unclear. Germline V CDR1 and CDR2: SNHLY, FYNNEI. With 11 bases removed from V and 5 bases from J, the gap between germline ends came to 13 bases. The CDR3 covers 12 residues. The CDR3 reads CAVGGIHNEQFF. Here the CDR3 DNA reads TGTGCCGTAGGCGGCATCCACAATGAGCAGTTCTTC.

The rearrangement joins TRBV5-6 to TRBJ2-7; maybe TRBD2 (6 bases). This CDR3 is built from 16 residues. The germline V and J ends were trimmed by 0 bases and 3 bases, with 16 bases remaining between them. Per the germline V gene, CDR1 is SGHDT and CDR2 is YYEEEE. The CDR3 DNA reads TGTGCCAGCAGCTTGGCTCCCAGTGGAGGGGTCTACGAGCAGTACTTC. It specifies CASSLAPSGGVYEQYF.

J is TRBJ1-2 and V is TRBV27, with 8 bases that match TRBD1. The CDR3 length is 16 residues. J gave up 4 bases and V 3 bases, and 10 bases lay outside the gene matches. CDR1 is MNHEY and CDR2 is SMNVEV in the germline V gene (reference sequence). In DNA, the CDR3 is TGTGCCAGCAGTTTGATCGGGACAGGAAATATCTATGGCTACACCTTC. Protein product: CASSLIGTGNIYGYTF.

A few counts support this clonotype. The rearrangement links TRBV27 to TRBJ1-4; D remains unclear. V lost 5 bases and J 4 bases, leaving 8 bases between the germline ends. This CDR3 comprises 13 residues. CDR1 is MNHEY, CDR2 SMNVEV, per germline (reference sequence). CDR3 bases: TGTGCCAGCAGTCAAGGGAGTAATGAAAAACTGTTTTTT. Translated, it gives CASSQGSNEKLFF.

The V and J genes are TRBV27 and TRBJ2-2, with TRBD1 as a possible D gene (6 bases). This CDR3 is built from 13 residues. V lost 3 bases and J lost 5, with 7 bases in between. Per the germline V gene, CDR1 is MNHEY and CDR2 is SMNVEV (reference sequence). CDR3 residues: CASSFQGTGELFF. The CDR3 nucleotides read TGTGCCAGCAGTTTTCAGGGGACCGGGGAGCTGTTTTTT.

J is TRBJ2-1 and V is TRBV27, with 9 bases aligning to TRBD2. V was pared by 0 bases and J by 1 base, with 4 bases of the junction left unmatched. This CDR3 comprises 17 residues. Germline assignment: CDR1 MNHEY and CDR2 SMNVEV (reference sequence). Written as DNA, the CDR3 is TGTGCCAGCAGTTTATCAAGCGGGAGGACTTCCTACAATGAGCAGTTCTTC. It yields the protein CASSLSSGRTSYNEQFF.

The chain joins TRBV5-4 to TRBJ1-4; the D is unclear. Germline V gene data show CDR1 as SGHNT and CDR2 as YYREEE (reference sequence). The CDR3 totals 12 residues. V was shortened by 4 bases and J by 7 bases, with 8 bases between the two germline ends. CDR3 in amino acids: CASSAGREKLFF. CDR3 in DNA: TGTGCCAGCAGCGCCGGACGTGAAAAACTGTTTTTT. Based on the CDR3 plus reference TRBV5-4 and TRBJ1-4, the full variable domain is ETGVTQSPTHLIKTRGQQVTLRCSSQSGHNTVSWYQQALGQGPQFIFQYYREEENGRGNFPPRFSGLQFPNYSSELNVNALELDDSALYLCASSAGREKLFFGSGTQLSVL.

This clonotype was seen a handful of times. The CDR3 loop is CASSDDHSYEQYF. CDR3 in DNA: TGTGCCAGCAGTGACGACCACTCCTACGAGCAGTACTTC. The chain is built from TRBV6-1 and TRBJ2-7; D remains unclear. This CDR3 has 13 residues. Trimming removed 3 bases from V and 0 bases from J, with 6 bases in between. The germline CDR1 and CDR2 sequences are MNHNS and SASEGT.

The chain couples TRBV5-1 to TRBJ2-1; D possibly corresponds to TRBD1 (6 bases). Germline V CDR1 and CDR2: SGHRS, YFSETQ. Trimming removed 4 bases at V and 9 bases at J, with 17 bases between. The CDR3 contains 14 residues. Here the CDR3 reads CASSQLPGHSEQFF. The CDR3 region has the DNA TGCGCCAGCAGCCAACTTCCGGGACACAGTGAGCAGTTCTTC. The variable domain in full, completed from reference TRBV5-1 and TRBJ2-1, reads KAGVTQTPRYLIKTRGQQVTLSCSPISGHRSVSWYQQTPGQGLQFLFEYFSETQRNKGNFPGRFSGRQFSNSRSEMNVSTLELGDSALYLCASSQLPGHSEQFFGPGTRLTVL.

This clonotype was seen once. The chain recombines TRBV7-9 with TRBJ2-1, with D maybe TRBD2 (5 bases). The germline gives CDR1 SEHNR, CDR2 FQNEAQ (reference sequence). V lost 5 bases to trimming and J lost 8 bases, with 25 bases between them. The CDR3 spans 17 residues. The CDR3 sequence is CASSPDPTRTPGDEQFF. CDR3 DNA: TGTGCCAGCAGCCCCGATCCGACCAGGACCCCCGGGGATGAGCAGTTCTTC.

This chain connects TRBV27 to TRBJ2-7; D is uncertain. Germline assignment: CDR1 MNHEY and CDR2 SMNVEV (reference sequence). The CDR3 is made up of 13 amino acids. Trimming shortened V by 5 bases and J by 2 bases, and 10 bases separated the two germline ends. In nucleotides, the CDR3 is TGTGCCAGCAGTCATGACACACCCTACGAGCAGTACTTC. The encoded protein is CASSHDTPYEQYF.

This clonotype appeared once. In DNA form, the CDR3 reads TGTGCCAGCAGTCGGGAGGGGGTCGGTCAGCCCCAGCATTTT. Its protein product is CASSREGVGQPQHF. The gene calls are TRBV27 and TRBJ1-5, with D perhaps matching TRBD1 (6 bases). Germline CDR1 and CDR2: MNHEY and SMNVEV (reference sequence). V was shortened by 5 bases and J by 6 bases, with 14 bases between the two germline ends. The CDR3 has 14 amino acids.

The rearrangement uses TRBV6-6 and TRBJ2-2; D possibly corresponds to TRBD2 (5 bases). V was trimmed by 2 bases and J by 2 bases, leaving 6 bases between them. The length of the CDR3 is 14 residues. The germline gives CDR1 MNHNY, CDR2 SVGAGI (reference sequence). CDR3 amino acids: CASSYRLNTGELFF. The CDR3 coding sequence is TGTGCCAGCAGTTACCGACTAAACACCGGGGAGCTGTTTTTT.

The V and J genes are TRBV11-3 and TRBJ2-1; TRBD2 aligns across 7 bases. The V gene end was trimmed by 5 bases and the J gene end by 3 bases; junction bases not matched to a gene: 10. The germline gives CDR1 SGHNT, CDR2 YENEEA. The CDR3 runs 16 residues. CDR3 sequence reads: CASSPPSGKDYNEQFF. As DNA, the CDR3 is TGTGCCAGCAGCCCCCCCAGCGGGAAAGACTACAATGAGCAGTTCTTC.

The chain is built from TRBV19 and TRBJ1-1, with D maybe TRBD1 (6 bases). This CDR3 comprises 16 residues. Germline V gene lookup returns CDR1 LNHDA and CDR2 SQIVND (reference sequence). With 7 bases removed from V and 3 bases from J, the gap between germline ends came to 21 bases. The chain's CDR3 is CASTPRVGAGDTEAFF. Here the CDR3 DNA reads TGTGCCAGTACCCCCCGGGTGGGGGCAGGCGACACTGAAGCTTTCTTT.

The genes are TRBV6-5 and TRBJ2-1; possible D gene TRBD2, 5 bases. The CDR3 is 15 residues long. The germline CDR1 and CDR2 sequences are MNHEY and SVGAGI. Between the trimmed V and J ends, which lost 5 bases and 4 bases, there was a span of 15 bases. The CDR3 sequence is CASSQHGLEYNEQFF. The CDR3 nucleotides read TGTGCCAGCAGTCAGCACGGACTTGAATACAATGAGCAGTTCTTC.

The chain links TRBV6-1 to TRBJ1-6; TRBD1 might be the D (6 bases). The ends were cut back, 3 bases at V and 8 bases at J, with 8 bases in the middle. The CDR3 is 13 amino acids. Looked up from germline, CDR1 is MNHNS and CDR2 is SASEGT. As DNA, the CDR3 is TGTGCCAGCAGTGAGACAGGTTATTCACCCCTCCACTTT. Protein product: CASSETGYSPLHF.

This chain uses TRBV11-2 with TRBJ2-7, with D maybe TRBD2 (5 bases). Germline CDR1 and CDR2: SGHAT and FQNNGV. The V and J ends lost 6 bases and 0 bases respectively, with 15 bases between them. The CDR3 has 15 amino acids. CDR3 sequence (DNA): TGTGCCAGCAGGCCCCGAAGCGGCCTCTCCTACGAGCAGTACTTC. It encodes CASRPRSGLSYEQYF. Full variable domain (remainder filled in from reference TRBV11-2 and TRBJ2-7): EAGVAQSPRYKIIEKRQSVAFWCNPISGHATLYWYQQILGQGPKLLIQFQNNGVVDDSQLPKDRFSAERLKGVDSTLKIQPAKLEDSAVYLCASRPRSGLSYEQYFGPGTRLTVT.

The rearrangement joins TRBV4-1 to TRBJ2-5; tentatively, D is TRBD2 (5 bases). CDR1 and CDR2 from the germline V gene are MGHRA and YSYEKL. V shed 1 base and J shed 3 bases, with 12 bases lying between them. CDR3 length equals 15 residues. The CDR3 coding sequence is TGCGCCAGCAGCCAAGTGTACGTGGGAGAAGAGACCCAGTACTTC. This sequence encodes CASSQVYVGEETQYF.

The chain recombines TRBV10-3 with TRBJ2-7; 10 bases are a match to TRBD1. V gave up 10 bases and J gave up 7 bases; unmatched junction bases: 10. The CDR3 runs to 13 residues. CDR1 and CDR2 (germline): ENHRY, SYGVKD. Here the CDR3 DNA reads TGTGCCACTCTGGGACAGGGGCCGGGAGAGCAGTACTTC. The encoded protein is CATLGQGPGEQYF.

This clonotype has a handful of counts. This chain uses TRBV6-6 with TRBJ2-3; possibly TRBD2 for D (6 bases). The germline CDR1 and CDR2 sequences are MNHNY and SVGAGI (reference sequence). The CDR3 has 15 amino acids. The V and J ends lost 8 bases and 1 base respectively, with 16 bases between them. In nucleotides, the CDR3 is TGTGCCAGCGCAATCGGGGACTGGGGCACAGATACGCAGTATTTT. Translated, it gives CASAIGDWGTDTQYF.

This rearrangement joins TRBV2 to TRBJ1-1; D might be TRBD1 (5 bases). Germline V lookup: CDR1 SNHLY, CDR2 FYNNEI. The CDR3 spans 13 residues. V gave up 8 bases and J gave up 3 bases, with 13 bases separating them. CDR3 bases: TGTGCCAGCGTCGAAAGGGGTGACACTGAAGCTTTCTTT. Translation: CASVERGDTEAFF.

Comment on this clonotype: Germline is not matched at one junction end, which may reflect a read error. The rearrangement links TRBV28 to TRBJ2-7; no definite D call. The CDR3 covers 14 residues. Germline V CDR1 and CDR2: MDHEN, SYDVKM. CDR3 region: CASSLRTSSYEQCF. The CDR3 nucleotides read TGTGCCAGCAGTCTACGAACAAGCTCCTACGAGCAGTGCTTC.

About this clonotype: At one boundary the junction diverges from the germline segment, which might be a read error. The chain carries TRBV29-1 and TRBJ1-1; TRBD1 matches at 10 bases. This CDR3 is built from 14 residues. The germline gives CDR1 SQVTM, CDR2 ANQGSEA. CDR3 loop: CSVQDWDRGTEAFF. The CDR3 DNA reads as TGCAGCGTTCAAGACTGGGACAGGGGCACTGAAGCTTTCTTT.

The table lists this clonotype with a count of one. The V call is TRBV30, the J call TRBJ2-6; no firm D call. CDR3 length equals 12 residues. Looked up from germline, CDR1 is GTSNPN and CDR2 is SVGIG (reference sequence). Trimming cost V 1 base and J 3 bases, with 1 base left between them. CDR3 DNA sequence: TGTGCCTGGAGTGATGGGGCCAACGTCCTGACTTTC. It translates to CAWSDGANVLTF.

This clonotype appeared a few times. This chain connects TRBV5-4 to TRBJ2-1; D is uncertain. V lost 0 bases, J lost 6 bases, and 4 bases lay in between. The CDR3 consists of 12 residues. In germline, CDR1 is SGHNT, CDR2 YYREEE (reference sequence). This CDR3 reads CASSLVTNEQFF. The CDR3 region has the DNA TGTGCCAGCAGCTTGGTAACCAATGAGCAGTTCTTC.

The chain uses TRBV6-1 and TRBJ2-7, with 12 bases that match TRBD1. The CDR3 runs to 16 residues. V gave up 3 bases and J gave up 0 bases; unmatched junction bases: 3. From germline, CDR1 is MNHNS and CDR2 SASEGT. The CDR3 nucleotides read TGTGCCAGCAGTGATCGGGACAGGGGGCACTCCTACGAGCAGTACTTC. Translated, it gives CASSDRDRGHSYEQYF.

The gene calls are TRBV7-6 and TRBJ2-7, with D perhaps TRBD2 (6 bases). Germline V CDR1 and CDR2: SGHVS, FNYEAQ. The germline V and J ends were trimmed by 1 base and 6 bases, with 16 bases remaining between them. The CDR3 is 15 residues long. CDR3 protein: CASSLGDFPPGEQYF. The CDR3 nucleotides read TGTGCCAGCAGCTTAGGGGACTTTCCTCCTGGCGAGCAGTACTTC.

V is TRBV11-2 and J is TRBJ2-1; D call uncertain. This CDR3 spans 13 amino acids. Germline V gene sequence: CDR1 SGHAT, CDR2 FQNNGV. With 1 base removed from V and 7 bases from J, the gap between germline ends came to 8 bases. CDR3 nucleotide sequence: TGTGCCAGCAGCTTAGTCGGCGTGAATGAGCAGTTCTTC. Translation gives CASSLVGVNEQFF.

The chain is built from TRBV30 and TRBJ2-7, with D uncertain. V dropped 5 bases and J dropped 0 bases, with 11 bases sitting between them. The CDR3 runs to 13 residues. In germline, CDR1 is GTSNPN, CDR2 SVGIG (reference sequence). CDR3 in amino acids: CAWSPAISYEQYF. DNA for the CDR3: TGTGCCTGGTCCCCAGCCATCTCCTACGAGCAGTACTTC. The entire variable domain, with the rest obtained from reference TRBV30 and TRBJ2-7, is as follows: SQTIHQWPATLVQPVGSPLSLECTVEGTSNPNLYWYRQAAGRGLQLLFYSVGIGQISSEVPQNLSASRPQDRQFILSSKKLLLSDSGFYLCAWSPAISYEQYFGPGTRLTVT.

The rearrangement links TRBV12-3 or TRBV12-4 to TRBJ2-1; D is uncertain. With 5 bases removed from V and 4 bases from J, the gap between germline ends came to 15 bases. This CDR3 spans 15 amino acids. The CDR3 DNA reads TGTGCCAGCAGTGAGGATAGTTCGTGGTACAATGAGCAGTTCTTC. Its translation: CASSEDSSWYNEQFF.